What follows are 5 T cell receptor beta chains derived from one specimen sequenced in a study of cytomegalovirus exposure and HLA in healthy donors. Sequencing was performed with immunoSEQ multiplex PCR; in TCRdb, only in-frame clones are kept and a portion is missing. The sample has about 190,000 clones; approximately 88% are singletons. The sequenced material came from PBMCs. These receptors were collected from a man aged 18 to 29 in good health and CMV-seropositive.

The chain has TRBV19 and TRBJ2-7; 10 nucleotides agree with TRBD1. Germline CDR1 reads LNHDA; CDR2 reads SQIVND (reference sequence). The ends lost 9 bases at V and 3 bases at J; junction bases unmatched: 2. The CDR3 length is 12 residues. This CDR3 is CASRDRGYEQYF. Here the CDR3 DNA reads TGTGCCAGCCGGGACAGGGGCTACGAGCAGTACTTC.

The chain combines TRBV9 with TRBJ2-1; the D gene is possibly TRBD1 (5 bases). Per the germline V gene, CDR1 is SGDLS and CDR2 is YYNGEE. Trimming removed 0 bases at V and 3 bases at J, with 13 bases between. The CDR3 loop spans 16 amino acids. The CDR3 DNA follows: TGTGCCAGCAGCGTAGACGATGCTAGGGGCTACAATGAGCAGTTCTTC. It yields the protein CASSVDDARGYNEQFF.

The chain links TRBV4-3 to TRBJ2-7; the match to TRBD2 covers 8 bases. Per the germline V gene, CDR1 is LGHNA and CDR2 is YSLEER. The CDR3 extends over 13 amino acids. The J segment lost 4 bases and the V segment lost 4 bases, leaving 3 bases of the junction unmatched. CDR3 sequence: CASSPGRGYEQYF. The CDR3 nucleotides read TGCGCCAGCAGCCCCGGGAGGGGGTACGAGCAGTACTTC.

This clone was counted a single time. This sequence joins TRBV19 and TRBJ2-7; TRBD2 matches 14 bases. The CDR3 contains 17 residues. The V and J ends lost 5 bases and 6 bases, in that order; junction bases with no gene match: 12. Germline V gives CDR1 LNHDA, CDR2 SQIVND (reference sequence). CDR3 loop: CASSPGTSGRQIREQYF. The CDR3 region has the DNA TGTGCCAGTAGTCCGGGGACTAGCGGGAGACAAATCCGCGAGCAGTACTTC. The whole variable domain, filled in from reference TRBV19 and TRBJ2-7, reads DGGITQSPKYLFRKEGQNVTLSCEQNLNHDAMYWYRQDPGQGLRLIYYSQIVNDFQKGDIAEGYSVSREKKESFPLTVTSAQKNPTAFYLCASSPGTSGRQIREQYFGPGTRLTVT.

The chain joins TRBV6-1 to TRBJ2-1; 7 nucleotides match TRBD1. Trimming cost V 6 bases and J 4 bases; bases outside gene matches: 9. The CDR3 contains 15 residues. Germline V CDR1 and CDR2: MNHNS, SASEGT. DNA of the CDR3: TGTGCCAGCAGCATCCGGGACAGAGAATACAATGAGCAGTTCTTC. Translated, it gives CASSIRDREYNEQFF.